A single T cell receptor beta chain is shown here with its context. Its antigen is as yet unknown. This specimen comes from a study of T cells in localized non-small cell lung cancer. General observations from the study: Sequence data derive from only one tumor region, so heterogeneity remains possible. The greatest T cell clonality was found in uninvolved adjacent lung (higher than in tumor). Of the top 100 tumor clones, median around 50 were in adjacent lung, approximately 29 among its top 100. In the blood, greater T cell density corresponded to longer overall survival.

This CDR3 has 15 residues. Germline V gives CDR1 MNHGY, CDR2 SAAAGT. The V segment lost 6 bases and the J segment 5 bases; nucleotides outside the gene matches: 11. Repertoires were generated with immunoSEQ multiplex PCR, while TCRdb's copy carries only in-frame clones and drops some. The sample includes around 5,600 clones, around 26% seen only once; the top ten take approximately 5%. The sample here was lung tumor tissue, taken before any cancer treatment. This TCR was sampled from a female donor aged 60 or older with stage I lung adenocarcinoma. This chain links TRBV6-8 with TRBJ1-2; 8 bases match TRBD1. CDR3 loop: CASRRARTGSYGYTF. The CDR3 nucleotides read TGTGCCAGCAGAAGGGCTAGGACAGGGAGTTATGGCTACACCTTC.